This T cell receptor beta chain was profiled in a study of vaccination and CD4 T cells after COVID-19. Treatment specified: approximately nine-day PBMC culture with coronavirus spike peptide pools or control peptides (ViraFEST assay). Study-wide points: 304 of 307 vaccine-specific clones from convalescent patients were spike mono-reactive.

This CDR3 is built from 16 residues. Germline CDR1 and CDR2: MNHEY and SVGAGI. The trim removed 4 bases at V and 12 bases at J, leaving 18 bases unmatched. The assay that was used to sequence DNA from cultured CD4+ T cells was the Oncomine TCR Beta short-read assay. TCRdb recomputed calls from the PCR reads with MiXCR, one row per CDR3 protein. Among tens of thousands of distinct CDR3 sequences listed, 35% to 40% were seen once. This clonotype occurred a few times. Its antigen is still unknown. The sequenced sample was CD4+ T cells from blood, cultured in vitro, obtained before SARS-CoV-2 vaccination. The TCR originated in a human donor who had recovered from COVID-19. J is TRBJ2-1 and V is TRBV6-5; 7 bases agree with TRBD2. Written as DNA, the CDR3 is TGTGCCAGCAGTTCCGCTCGGGCGGGGGAGCGGTTAAGGCAGTTCTTC. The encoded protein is CASSSARAGERLRQFF.